This TCR beta chain stems from a study of cytomegalovirus exposure and HLA in healthy donors. Points from the study as a whole: For most TCR sequences rarity was the rule, although some public TCRs occurred in many donors. Fewer N-insertions than the approximately 700-donor mean were reportedly shown by an Asian-associated ancestry cluster in a later analysis.

On this clone itself: Antigen specificity is unknown.

13 Jbeta primers and 60 Vbeta primers were used for the PCR. Sequenced by immunoSEQ multiplex PCR; TCRdb stores in-frame clones only, minus some. The sample carries around 200,000 clones, roughly 85% recorded once. The sample consisted of PBMCs. This TCR was sampled from a man younger than 35 in good health and CMV-seronegative.

The CDR3 loop reads CASTFSFGTGSYGYTF. In DNA, the CDR3 is TGTGCCAGCACTTTCAGCTTTGGGACAGGGAGCTATGGCTACACCTTC. The chain carries TRBV11-3 and TRBJ1-2, with 9 bases identical to TRBD1. Germline CDR1 is SGHNT and CDR2 is YENEEA. The CDR3 is made up of 16 amino acids. V dropped 7 bases and J dropped 4; count of bases not matched to a gene: 13.